This TCR beta chain was obtained from a study of T-cell memory formation after mild COVID-19. Study-level points and caveats: Cross-reactive memory seemingly joined, as some responding clones were found in pre-infection memory.

The authors produced TCR alpha and TCR beta cDNA libraries with sample barcodes and UMIs by 5'RACE using constant-segment primers. TCRdb re-derived calls from the 5' RACE reads in MiXCR, one entry per CDR3 protein. The sample lists about 470,000 distinct CDR3 sequences, around a quarter occurring once. Deletions cut 0 bases from V and 5 bases from J, with 9 bases between. The CDR3 covers 14 residues. Germline CDR1 and CDR2: SGHTA and FQGNSA. This clonotype has just a few counts. What it binds is unknown. The sample comprised PBMCs or a T cell subset sorted from them (not recorded which). The sequence came from an adult woman who had mild COVID-19 (a few samples of this study predate the infection). Cell type and time point are not known. This chain joins TRBV7-2 and TRBJ2-3, with D perhaps being TRBD1 or TRBD2 (5 bases each). CDR3 bases: TGTGCCAGCAGCTTAGCGGGGGTTATAGATACGCAGTATTTT. It yields the protein CASSLAGVIDTQYF.